Listed below are T cell receptor beta chains from one sample, sequenced in a study of blood T cell repertoires in COVID-19. The method was immunoSEQ multiplex PCR; TCRdb's version includes in-frame clones alone and lacks a portion of them. The sample contains 100,000 to 120,000 clones, around 79% of which appear only once. Sequencing was performed on peripheral blood. The receptors come from a woman older than 75 with active or convalescent COVID-19. The CDR3 runs from the conserved cysteine through the conserved F or W. Each record gives: J gene, D gene, clone size, V gene, CDR3 DNA, CDR3 protein. D genes are given only for firm matches. Clone size, where shown, is once, few, many, or a class for clones that have expanded.

TRBJ2-1,TRBD2,few,TRBV5-1,TGCGCCAGCAGCTTTAGCGGGATCGCCAACAATGAGCAGTTCTTC,CASSFSGIANNEQFF
TRBJ2-1,TRBD2,.,TRBV7-3,TGTGCCAGCGGAGTAGCGGGAGCTGGTGAGCAGTTCTTC,CASGVAGAGEQFF
TRBJ2-3,TRBD2,.,TRBV5-1,TGCGCCAGCAGACGGACTAGCGGAGCCCCCACAGATACGCAGTATTTT,CASRRTSGAPTDTQYF
TRBJ2-2,.,.,TRBV6-1,TGTGCCAGCAGTGAATGGTCAGTGGCCGGGGAGCTGTTTTTT,CASSEWSVAGELFF
TRBJ2-1,.,.,TRBV18,TGTGCCAGCTCACCGGTAGGGGATGAGCAGTTCTTC,CASSPVGDEQFF
TRBJ2-5,TRBD2,.,TRBV3-1/TRBV3-2,TGTGCCAGCAGCCAAGATCTTGGTCGGGAGGGCCTGGAGACCCAGTACTTC,CASSQDLGREGLETQYF
TRBJ1-2,.,.,TRBV9,TGTGCCAGCCAGAGGGACTATGGCTACACCTTC,CASQRDYGYTF
TRBJ1-5,.,.,TRBV24-1,TGTGCCACCAGTGATTTGAATAACAGAACTAGCAATCAGCCCCAGCATTTT,CATSDLNNRTSNQPQHF
TRBJ2-7,.,once,TRBV5-1,TGCGCCAGCAGCTTGGCGCGCGAGGGTCCCTACGAGCAGTACTTC,CASSLAREGPYEQYF
TRBJ2-3,TRBD2,.,TRBV7-9,TGTGCCAGCAGCCAGGTCACTAGCGGGATACATTTT,CASSQVTSGIHF
TRBJ2-7,.,few,TRBV6-5,TGTGCCACCTGTCAAGACACGTACTCCTACGAGCAGTACTTC,CATCQDTYSYEQYF
TRBJ2-1,TRBD2,.,TRBV14,TGTGCCAGCAGCCGACAGGGACTAGCGGGAAATGAGCAGTTCTTC,CASSRQGLAGNEQFF
TRBJ2-7,.,.,TRBV19,TGTGCCAGTAGTCCAGGCAGGGGCTCCTACGAGCAGTACTTC,CASSPGRGSYEQYF
TRBJ1-1,TRBD1,.,TRBV7-9,TGTGCCAGCAGCTTGACAGGGGTGTGGGCTGAAGCTTTCTTT,CASSLTGVWAEAFF
TRBJ2-2,.,.,TRBV7-2,TGTGCCAGCAGCTTAGTGGGTCCCCGGGGCACCGGGGAGCTGTTTTTT,CASSLVGPRGTGELFF
TRBJ2-7,.,.,TRBV5-1,TGCGCCAGCAGCTTGGAAACGGGGTACGAGCAGTACTTC,CASSLETGYEQYF
TRBJ2-7,TRBD1,.,TRBV19,TGTGCCAGTAGTATAGGAGGGACAGGGGCCTTTCGCGAGCAGTACTTC,CASSIGGTGAFREQYF
TRBJ1-5,.,.,TRBV7-2,TGTGCCAGCAGCTTAGCAGGGGGGGGCTCTGAGCCCCAGCATTTT,CASSLAGGGSEPQHF
TRBJ2-7,.,.,TRBV18,TGTGCCAGCTCACCATCATGGGAGCCCTACGAGCAGTACTTC,CASSPSWEPYEQYF
TRBJ2-7,.,.,TRBV9,TGTGCCAGCAGCGTAGCCCCCGAGAACCACTACGAGCAGTACTTC,CASSVAPENHYEQYF
TRBJ2-3,.,.,TRBV28,TGTGCCAGCAGCCTGGGACAAACAGATACGCAGTATTTT,CASSLGQTDTQYF
TRBJ2-7,TRBD2,.,TRBV28,TGTGCCAGCAGTATCCTAGCGGGATACTCCTACGAGCAGTACTTC,CASSILAGYSYEQYF
TRBJ2-7,.,.,TRBV15,TGTGCCACCAGCAGGGGGGCGTTCGAGCAGTACTTC,CATSRGAFEQYF
TRBJ1-1,TRBD1,.,TRBV3-1/TRBV3-2,TGTGCCAGCAGCCAAGGGTGGACAGGGGTGACCACTGAAGCTTTCTTT,CASSQGWTGVTTEAFF
TRBJ2-1,.,.,TRBV9,TGTGCCAGCAGCGTAGTGACTTCCGTATACAATGAGCAGTTCTTC,CASSVVTSVYNEQFF
TRBJ2-1,.,.,TRBV7-9,TGTGCCAGCAGCTTTGGAGGTCTTGAGCAGTTCTTC,CASSFGGLEQFF
TRBJ2-2,TRBD2,few,TRBV4-3,TGCGCCAGCAGCCAAGAGAGGACTAGATTCACCGGGGAGCTGTTTTTT,CASSQERTRFTGELFF
TRBJ2-1,TRBD2,once,TRBV24-1,TGTGCCACCAGTGCCGGGACTAGCGGATACAATGAGCAGTTCTTC,CATSAGTSGYNEQFF
TRBJ2-7,.,.,TRBV15,TGTGCCACCAGCAGAGATCGCAGCTACGAGCAGTACTTC,CATSRDRSYEQYF
TRBJ2-5,TRBD2,once,TRBV20-1,TGCAGTGCTAGTCCCGGGAGGGCTCAACAGACCCAGTACTTC,CSASPGRAQQTQYF
TRBJ2-1,TRBD2,.,TRBV20-1,TGCAGTGCTAGTTCCCCGGCTAGCGGCCACAATGAGCAGTTCTTC,CSASSPASGHNEQFF
TRBJ2-3,.,.,TRBV6-2/TRBV6-3,TGTGCCAGCAACCCCACTAGAACAGATACGCAGTATTTT,CASNPTRTDTQYF
TRBJ2-5,TRBD1,.,TRBV6-5,TGTGCCAGCAGTAGTACAGGGGTGCAGACCCAGTACTTC,CASSSTGVQTQYF
TRBJ2-1,TRBD2,.,TRBV5-1,TGCGCCAGCAGCTTGGGACTAGCTACGCATGAGCAGTTCTTC,CASSLGLATHEQFF
TRBJ2-4,.,.,TRBV2,TGTGCCAGCAGTGAACTCGTGGGGCAGGAGGGGACTCAGTACTTC,CASSELVGQEGTQYF
TRBJ2-1,TRBD2,.,TRBV15,TGTGCCACCAGCAGACTAGCGGGGGACAATGAGCAGTTCTTC,CATSRLAGDNEQFF
TRBJ2-7,TRBD1,.,TRBV11-2,TGTGCCAGCAGCCCAGACAGGGGCTACGAGCAGTACTTC,CASSPDRGYEQYF
TRBJ2-3,.,.,TRBV29-1,TGCAGCGGACAGCTTAGTTACGGGCCAGATACGCAGTATTTT,CSGQLSYGPDTQYF
TRBJ1-6,.,few,TRBV5-3,TGTGCCAGAATCATAAGGACTGCGGCGAATTCACCCCTCCACTTT,CARIIRTAANSPLHF
TRBJ1-2,TRBD1,.,TRBV19,TGTGCCAGTAGTCTCACCCGGGACAGGGATCTAAATTATGGCTACACCTTC,CASSLTRDRDLNYGYTF
TRBJ2-5,.,.,TRBV5-5,TGTGCCAGCAGCCAGGACCTGGGAGGCGGCCAAGAGACCCAGTACTTC,CASSQDLGGGQETQYF
TRBJ2-7,TRBD1,few,TRBV5-1,TGCGCCAGCAGCTTAGTGACAGGGGCCTACGAGCAGTACTTC,CASSLVTGAYEQYF
TRBJ2-7,TRBD2,few,TRBV28,TGTGCCAGCTGCCCTAGCGGGACCTACGAGCAGTACTTC,CASCPSGTYEQYF
TRBJ2-3,.,.,TRBV5-1,TGCGCCAGCAGCCCAACGCCCACACAGTTAGATACGCAGTATTTT,CASSPTPTQLDTQYF
TRBJ2-5,TRBD1,.,TRBV19,TGTGCCAGTAGTACAACAGGGGGCGGAGAGACCCAGTACTTC,CASSTTGGGETQYF
TRBJ1-2,.,once,TRBV20-1,TGCAGTGTCCGAGTTCGCTATGGCTACACCTTC,CSVRVRYGYTF
TRBJ1-2,.,.,TRBV18,TGTGCCAGCTCATCGGGGAACGGTGGCTACACCTTC,CASSSGNGGYTF
TRBJ1-6,.,.,TRBV28,TGTGCCAGCAGTTTATACGTATTGCAGGAAAATTCACCCCTCCACTTT,CASSLYVLQENSPLHF
TRBJ2-5,.,.,TRBV4-1,TGCGCCAGCAGCCAGACCGCTCGACAGGCCCAAGAGACCCAGTACTTC,CASSQTARQAQETQYF
TRBJ2-5,.,.,TRBV24-1,TGTGCCACCAGTGATTTCCCCGGGGAGACCCAGTACTTC,CATSDFPGETQYF
TRBJ1-4,.,.,TRBV6-5,TGTGCCAGCAGACAGGGTACCGTGGGGAGTGAAAAACTGTTTTTT,CASRQGTVGSEKLFF
TRBJ1-3,.,.,TRBV30,TGTGCCTGGTCGACTTATAACGGAAACACCATATATTTT,CAWSTYNGNTIYF
TRBJ2-3,.,.,TRBV21-1,TGTGCCAGCAGTCACAAAGGTACTAGCGGGGGTTCGGATACGCAGTATTTT,CASSHKGTSGGSDTQYF
TRBJ2-1,TRBD2,.,TRBV19,TGTGCCAGTAGTACCGAGGGCGGGAGGGCCCCTGGGGAAGAGCAGTTCTTC,CASSTEGGRAPGEEQFF
TRBJ1-1,.,.,TRBV28,TGTGCCAGCAGCGCAGGGTGGTACACTGAAGCTTTCTTT,CASSAGWYTEAFF